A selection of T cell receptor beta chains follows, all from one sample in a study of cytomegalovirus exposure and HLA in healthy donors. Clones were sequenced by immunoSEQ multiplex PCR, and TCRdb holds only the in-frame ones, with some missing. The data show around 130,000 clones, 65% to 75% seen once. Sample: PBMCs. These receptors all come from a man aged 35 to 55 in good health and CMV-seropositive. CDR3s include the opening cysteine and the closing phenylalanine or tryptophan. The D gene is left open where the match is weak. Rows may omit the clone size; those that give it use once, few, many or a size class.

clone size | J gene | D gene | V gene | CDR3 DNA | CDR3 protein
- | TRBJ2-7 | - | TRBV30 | TGTGCCTGGGGGAGAGGGGGGGTAAGCTCCTACGAGCAGTACTTC | CAWGRGGVSSYEQYF
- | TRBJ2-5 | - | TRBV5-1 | TGCGCCAGCAGCCCCAGGGTTAGGCAAGAGACCCAGTACTTC | CASSPRVRQETQYF
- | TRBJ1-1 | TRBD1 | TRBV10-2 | TGCGCCAGCGTCGACAGGGGGCTTGAAGCTTTCTTT | CASVDRGLEAFF
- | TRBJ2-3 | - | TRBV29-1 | TGCAGCGTTACAAAACGGGATGGGGGCACAGATACGCAGTATTTT | CSVTKRDGGTDTQYF
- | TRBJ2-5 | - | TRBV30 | TGTGCCTGTGGGTTTGAATTGCGGGAGACCCAGTACTTC | CACGFELRETQYF
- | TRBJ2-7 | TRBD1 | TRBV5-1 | TGCGCCAGCAGCTTGGGTCGGGGACAGGGCACCTACGAGCAGTACTTC | CASSLGRGQGTYEQYF
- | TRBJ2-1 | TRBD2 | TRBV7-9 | TGTGCCAGCAGCTTAGCGGCGGGAGGGCCCAATGAGCAGTTCTTC | CASSLAAGGPNEQFF
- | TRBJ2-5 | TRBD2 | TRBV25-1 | TGTGCCAGCAGCGCACTAGCGGGAAGGGAGACCCAGTACTTC | CASSALAGRETQYF
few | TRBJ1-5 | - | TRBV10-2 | TGCGCCAGCAGTGAGTCGAGGGCGGGGATGAGGCCCCAGCATTTT | CASSESRAGMRPQHF
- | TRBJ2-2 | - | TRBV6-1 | TGTGCCAGCAGTGAAGTATCGACCGGGGAGCTGTTTTTT | CASSEVSTGELFF
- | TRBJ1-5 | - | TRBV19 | TGTGCCAGTAGTCCTTACGAGGAAGGCAATCAGCCCCAGCATTTT | CASSPYEEGNQPQHF
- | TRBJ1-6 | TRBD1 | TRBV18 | TGTGCCAGCTCACCTCCGACAGGGGGAAATTCACCCCTCCACTTT | CASSPPTGGNSPLHF
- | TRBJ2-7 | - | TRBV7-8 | TGTGCCAGCAGCTTAGGTGCCAAACAGGGCTACGAGCAGTACTTC | CASSLGAKQGYEQYF
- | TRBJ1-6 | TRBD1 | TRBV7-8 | TGTGCCAGCAGCCCTACCGGGACAGGGCACCGACCCCTCCACTTT | CASSPTGTGHRPLHF
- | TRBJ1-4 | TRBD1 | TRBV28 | TGTGCCGGCAGTACAGGGGGAATTAATGAAAAACTGTTTTTT | CAGSTGGINEKLFF
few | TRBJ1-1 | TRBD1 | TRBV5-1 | TGCGCCAGCAGCCCGAGTCCAGGGGGCTACACTGAAGCTTTCTTT | CASSPSPGGYTEAFF
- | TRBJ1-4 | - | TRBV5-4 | TGTGCCAGCAGCTCCAGGGGTATGGAGGAAAAACTGTTTTTT | CASSSRGMEEKLFF
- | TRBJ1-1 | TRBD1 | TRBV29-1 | TGCAGCGTTCTGACAGGGGCGATGAACACTGAAGCTTTCTTT | CSVLTGAMNTEAFF
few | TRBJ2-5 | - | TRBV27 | TGTGCCAGCAGTTTAGGACGGTTCGCCACAGGAGAGACCCAGTACTTC | CASSLGRFATGETQYF
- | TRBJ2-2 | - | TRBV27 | TGTGCCAGCAATAGGGGGAACACCGGGGAGCTGTTTTTT | CASNRGNTGELFF
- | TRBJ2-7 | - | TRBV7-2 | TGTGCCAGCAGCTTTAAAACAGGGTCTTACGAGCAGTACTTC | CASSFKTGSYEQYF
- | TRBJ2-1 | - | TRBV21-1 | TGTGCCAGTCTGACCCCTTTGCGGGATGAGCAGTTCTTC | CASLTPLRDEQFF
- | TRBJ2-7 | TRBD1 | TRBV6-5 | TGTGCCAGCAGTCGTAGCAAGGGGGCTTACGAGCAGTACTTC | CASSRSKGAYEQYF
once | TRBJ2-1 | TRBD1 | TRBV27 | TGTGCCAGCAGTCCTTCCGGGACAGATAGCCTGTTCTTC | CASSPSGTDSLFF
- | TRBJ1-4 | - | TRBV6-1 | TGTGCCAGCAGTGAAGACCAGGGAGGTAATGAAAAACTGTTTTTT | CASSEDQGGNEKLFF
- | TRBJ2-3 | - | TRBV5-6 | TGTGCCAGCAGCTCTCCGCTAGCTGCACATACGCAGTATTTT | CASSSPLAAHTQYF
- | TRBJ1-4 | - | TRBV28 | TGTGCCAGCAGTTTATGGATGACGGGGTGGACTAATGAAAAACTGTTTTTT | CASSLWMTGWTNEKLFF
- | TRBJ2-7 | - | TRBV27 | TGTGCCAGCAGTTTGGAGTACGAGTCCTACGAGCAGTACTTC | CASSLEYESYEQYF
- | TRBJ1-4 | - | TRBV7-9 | TGTGCCAGCACCCCTGGGGCAAGAGTTGCAACTAATGAAAAACTGTTTTTT | CASTPGARVATNEKLFF
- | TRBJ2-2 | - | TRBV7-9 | TGTGCCAGCAGACGAAGCCGGGACACCGGGGAGCTGTTTTTT | CASRRSRDTGELFF
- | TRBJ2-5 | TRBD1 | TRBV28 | TGTGCCAGCAGGGATCTCCGGGACAGGGGTGAGACCCAGTACTTC | CASRDLRDRGETQYF
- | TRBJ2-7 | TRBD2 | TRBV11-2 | TGTGCCAGCAGCTCCCTAGCGGGAGGAGTCCACGAGCAGTACTTC | CASSSLAGGVHEQYF
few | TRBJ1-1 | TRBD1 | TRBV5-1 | TGCGCCAGCAGCTTGCAGGGGGGCTCTGGCACTGAAGCTTTCTTT | CASSLQGGSGTEAFF
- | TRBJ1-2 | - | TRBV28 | TGTGCCAGCAGTTTACGGGGGGTTAGTGGCTACACCTTC | CASSLRGVSGYTF
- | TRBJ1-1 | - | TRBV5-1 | TGCGCCAGCAGCTTGGGGCAGGGGTCCACTGAAGCTTTCTTT | CASSLGQGSTEAFF
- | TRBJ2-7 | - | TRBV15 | TGTGCCACCAGCAGAGATTTGCAGGGATGGTACGAGCAGTACTTC | CATSRDLQGWYEQYF
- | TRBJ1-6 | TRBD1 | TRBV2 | TGTGCCAGCAGTAGCAGACAGGGGTATAATTCACCCCTCCACTTT | CASSSRQGYNSPLHF
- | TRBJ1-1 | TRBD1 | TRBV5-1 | TGCGCCAGCAGTTCGGGACAGGGGGCCTCATTAGCTTTCTTT | CASSSGQGASLAFF
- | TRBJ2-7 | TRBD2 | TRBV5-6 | TGTGCCAGCAGCCCTAGCTCCCTAGCGGGGATCCTCTACGAGCAGTACTTC | CASSPSSLAGILYEQYF
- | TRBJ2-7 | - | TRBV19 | TGTGCCAGTAGTACAGACAGTCCCTACGAGCAGTACTTC | CASSTDSPYEQYF
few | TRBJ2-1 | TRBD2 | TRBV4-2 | TGTGCCAGCAGCCAAGAGGGAGCTAGCGGGAGGACCAATACCTACAATGAGCAGTTCTTC | CASSQEGASGRTNTYNEQFF
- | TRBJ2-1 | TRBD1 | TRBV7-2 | TGTGCCAGCAGCGCCCGGGACAGGGCCTACAATGAGCAGTTCTTC | CASSARDRAYNEQFF
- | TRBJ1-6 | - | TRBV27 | TGTGCCAGCAGTTTACTTTTCCCAGGGGCCACCCTCCACTTT | CASSLLFPGATLHF
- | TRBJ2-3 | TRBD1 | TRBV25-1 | TGTGCCAGCAGCGGGGACAGGGGGTTGACAGATACGCAGTATTTT | CASSGDRGLTDTQYF
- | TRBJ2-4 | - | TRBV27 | TGTGCCAGCAGCCGAAGGTCAGGGCTGGGTCGAGACAAAAACATTCAGTACTTC | CASSRRSGLGRDKNIQYF
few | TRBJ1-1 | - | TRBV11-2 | TGTGCCAGCAGCTTAGATCCAGGGGCTGAAGCTTTCTTT | CASSLDPGAEAFF
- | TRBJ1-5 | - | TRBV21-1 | TGTGCCAAGATACAGGGACGCAATCAGCCCCAGCATTTT | CAKIQGRNQPQHF
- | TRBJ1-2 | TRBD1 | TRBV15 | TGTGCCACCAGCATGCACAGGGGGTCACAATATGGCTACACCTTC | CATSMHRGSQYGYTF
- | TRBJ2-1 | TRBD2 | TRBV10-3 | TGTGCCATCAGCGGGACTAGCGGGGGCGATGAGCAGTTCTTC | CAISGTSGGDEQFF
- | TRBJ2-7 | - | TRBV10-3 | TGTGCCATCAGTGAGTCGACCGGGGCAGGGGCCTACGAGCAGTACTTC | CAISESTGAGAYEQYF
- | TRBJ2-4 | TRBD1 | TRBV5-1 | TGCGCCAGCAGCGAACAGGGGTGGGCCAAAAACATTCAGTACTTC | CASSEQGWAKNIQYF
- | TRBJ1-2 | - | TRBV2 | TGTGCCAGCCATCGTGGGCAGAGGGAAAATGGCTACACCTTC | CASHRGQRENGYTF
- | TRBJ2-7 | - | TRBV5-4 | TGTGCCAGCAGCTTGGGGCGGGGGCAGTTCTACGAGCAGTACTTC | CASSLGRGQFYEQYF
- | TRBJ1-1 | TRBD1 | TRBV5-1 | TGCGCCAGCAGCTTGTGGACAGGGGTGGGTGAAGCTTTCTTT | CASSLWTGVGEAFF
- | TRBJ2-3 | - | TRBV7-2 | TGTGCCAGCAGCTTAGTGAGCCGCACAGATACGCAGTATTTT | CASSLVSRTDTQYF
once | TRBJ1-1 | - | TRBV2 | TGTGCCATCTCTCAGGCGATGAACACTGAAGCTTTCTTT | CAISQAMNTEAFF
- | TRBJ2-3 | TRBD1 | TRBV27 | TGTGCCAGCAGTGCCTACGACAGGGGTGGGGGCGCAGATACGCAGTATTTT | CASSAYDRGGGADTQYF
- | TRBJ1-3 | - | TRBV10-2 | TGCGCCAGCAGTGACCAGTCCCGAAACACCATATATTTT | CASSDQSRNTIYF